This TCR beta chain was identified in a study of OX40 agonist ivuxolimab in advanced cancers. Patients with a history of autoimmune disease or on systemic immunosuppression were excluded. Clones were sequenced by immunoSEQ multiplex PCR, and TCRdb holds only the in-frame ones, with some missing. The table has tens of thousands of clones, roughly nine tenths seen once. Germline CDR1 and CDR2: MNHEY and SMNVEV (reference sequence). The length of the CDR3 is 14 residues. The V segment lost 8 bases and the J segment 7 bases; nucleotides outside the gene matches: 8. The sequenced sample was CD4+ or CD8+ T cells sorted from blood, obtained in a trial of the OX40 agonist ivuxolimab. The receptor was derived from an adult with an advanced solid tumor such as melanoma, head and neck, liver or kidney cancer. The rearrangement uses TRBV27 and TRBJ1-6; 7 positions agree with TRBD1. CDR3 loop: CASSQQGSNSPLHF. As DNA, the CDR3 is TGTGCCAGCTCACAACAGGGGTCAAATTCACCCCTCCACTTT.